This paragraph reports one T cell receptor beta chain. The antigen remains unidentified. The data stem from a study of lymphopenia after photon versus proton radiotherapy. Study-wide findings and caveats: After the lymphocyte nadir, photon-treated repertoires showed oligoclonal expansion, especially of CD8+ Temra cells. Under photons, naive T cells and diversity fell while effector/memory populations rose.

The assay was immunoSEQ multiplex PCR, and TCRdb's table has in-frame clones only and misses some. The table lists roughly 5,000 clones, about 91% of them singletons, with more than 20% in the top ten. CDR1 is SGHRS and CDR2 is YFSETQ in the germline V gene. CDR3 size: 16 residues. Losses at the gene ends were 5 bases for V and 0 bases for J; bases not matched to a gene: 10. The source was peripheral blood, collected from a patient treated with photon-based radiotherapy. The chain links TRBV5-1 to TRBJ2-7, with 8 nucleotides matching TRBD1. The source of this sequence is an elderly man with cholangiocarcinoma. CDR3 bases: TGCGCCAGCAGAAACTCAGGGGGCGGTGTCTCCTACGAGCAGTACTTC. Translated, it gives CASRNSGGGVSYEQYF.